A selection of T cell receptor beta chains follows, all from one sample in a study of T-cell reconstitution after alpha-beta-depleted transplantation in children. TCRdb re-called the PCR reads through MiXCR, storing one row per CDR3 protein. The table shows more than 200,000 distinct CDR3 sequences, with around 8.9% occurring only once. The sequencing used PBMCs from the stem cell graft donor, collected from the stem cell graft. Source of these receptors: a human donor who donated a stem cell graft to a child with SCID. Both conserved end residues are part of each CDR3. The order of the fields is V gene, clone size, D gene, J gene, CDR3 protein, CDR3 DNA. The D gene is left open where the match is weak. For some rows the clone size is stated as once, few or many, or as a class when expanded; others skip it.

V gene: TRBV20-1
clone size: many
D gene: .
J gene: TRBJ2-5
CDR3 protein: CSTGPPPNQETQYF
CDR3 DNA: TGCAGTACAGGACCGCCGCCTAATCAAGAGACCCAGTACTTC

V gene: TRBV29-1
clone size: many
D gene: .
J gene: TRBJ1-4
CDR3 protein: CSATEDNEKLFF
CDR3 DNA: TGCAGCGCGACAGAGGATAATGAAAAACTGTTTTTT

V gene: TRBV7-9
clone size: many
D gene: TRBD1
J gene: TRBJ1-1
CDR3 protein: CASSSAEGASYTEAFF
CDR3 DNA: TGTGCCAGCAGTTCCGCGGAGGGGGCAAGTTACACTGAAGCTTTCTTT

V gene: TRBV7-2
clone size: few
D gene: .
J gene: TRBJ2-2
CDR3 protein: CASTLREELFF
CDR3 DNA: TGTGCCAGCACCCTTAGGGAGGAGCTGTTTTTT

V gene: TRBV4-3
clone size: many
D gene: .
J gene: TRBJ2-7
CDR3 protein: CASSQEKGWAYEQYF
CDR3 DNA: TGCGCCAGCAGCCAAGAAAAGGGTTGGGCGTACGAGCAGTACTTC

V gene: TRBV12-3/TRBV12-4
clone size: many
D gene: .
J gene: TRBJ2-1
CDR3 protein: CASSLRRGSYNEQFF
CDR3 DNA: TGTGCCAGCAGTTTGCGCAGGGGATCCTACAATGAGCAGTTCTTC

V gene: TRBV5-1
clone size: many
D gene: .
J gene: TRBJ1-1
CDR3 protein: CASSLEIGEAFF
CDR3 DNA: TGCGCCAGCAGCTTGGAGATAGGTGAAGCTTTCTTT

V gene: TRBV2
clone size: .
D gene: TRBD2
J gene: TRBJ2-1
CDR3 protein: CASSVGRLAGGQGEQFF
CDR3 DNA: TGTGCCAGCAGTGTGGGCCGACTAGCGGGGGGGCAGGGTGAGCAGTTCTTC

V gene: TRBV5-1
clone size: many
D gene: TRBD2
J gene: TRBJ2-3
CDR3 protein: CASSLSGTSTDTQYF
CDR3 DNA: TGCGCCAGCAGCTTGAGCGGGACTAGCACAGATACGCAGTATTTT

V gene: TRBV5-6
clone size: many
D gene: TRBD1
J gene: TRBJ2-2
CDR3 protein: CASSLDRDRASGELFF
CDR3 DNA: TGTGCCAGCAGCTTGGATCGGGACAGGGCGTCCGGGGAGCTGTTTTTT

V gene: TRBV29-1
clone size: many
D gene: .
J gene: TRBJ1-4
CDR3 protein: CSVGRQGSEKLFF
CDR3 DNA: TGCAGCGTTGGACGGCAGGGATCTGAAAAACTGTTTTTT

V gene: TRBV5-1
clone size: many
D gene: .
J gene: TRBJ2-7
CDR3 protein: CASSLEDLAYEQYF
CDR3 DNA: TGCGCCAGCAGCTTGGAGGACTTGGCTTACGAGCAGTACTTC

V gene: TRBV20-1
clone size: many
D gene: .
J gene: TRBJ1-2
CDR3 protein: CSARVLGDSGGYTF
CDR3 DNA: TGCAGTGCTAGAGTCCTGGGGGACTCAGGAGGCTACACCTTC

V gene: TRBV29-1
clone size: many
D gene: .
J gene: TRBJ2-5
CDR3 protein: CSGAVLLAPQETQYF
CDR3 DNA: TGCAGCGGCGCGGTCTTGTTGGCGCCCCAAGAGACCCAGTACTTC

V gene: TRBV4-1
clone size: .
D gene: TRBD2
J gene: TRBJ2-5
CDR3 protein: CASSQELAGYQETQYF
CDR3 DNA: TGCGCCAGCAGCCAAGAGCTAGCGGGGTACCAAGAGACCCAGTACTTC

V gene: TRBV20-1
clone size: many
D gene: TRBD2
J gene: TRBJ2-3
CDR3 protein: CSARPSGGARHTQYF
CDR3 DNA: TGCAGTGCTAGACCTAGCGGGGGCGCACGTCATACGCAGTATTTT

V gene: TRBV4-2
clone size: many
D gene: TRBD2
J gene: TRBJ2-6
CDR3 protein: CASSQVSSGAAGANVLTF
CDR3 DNA: TGTGCCAGCAGCCAAGTTTCTAGCGGGGCGGCTGGGGCCAACGTCCTGACTTTC

V gene: TRBV5-1
clone size: many
D gene: TRBD1
J gene: TRBJ1-2
CDR3 protein: CASSPGQGHYGYTF
CDR3 DNA: TGCGCCAGCAGCCCGGGACAGGGCCACTATGGCTACACCTTC

V gene: TRBV29-1
clone size: many
D gene: .
J gene: TRBJ2-2
CDR3 protein: CSVGQTNTGELFF
CDR3 DNA: TGCAGCGTAGGACAGACTAACACCGGGGAGCTGTTTTTT

V gene: TRBV19
clone size: many
D gene: .
J gene: TRBJ2-1
CDR3 protein: CASRVPGSYNEQFF
CDR3 DNA: TGTGCCAGTAGGGTACCGGGCTCCTACAATGAGCAGTTCTTC

V gene: TRBV28
clone size: many
D gene: .
J gene: TRBJ2-3
CDR3 protein: CASSLMQGHTDTQYF
CDR3 DNA: TGTGCCAGCAGTTTAATGCAGGGGCACACAGATACGCAGTATTTT

V gene: TRBV29-1
clone size: many
D gene: TRBD1
J gene: TRBJ2-3
CDR3 protein: CSVRQGSTDTQYF
CDR3 DNA: TGCAGCGTCAGACAGGGAAGCACAGATACGCAGTATTTT

V gene: TRBV12-3/TRBV12-4
clone size: many
D gene: .
J gene: TRBJ2-7
CDR3 protein: CASSPGTTTYEQYF
CDR3 DNA: TGTGCCAGCAGTCCCGGGACAACCACCTACGAGCAGTACTTC

V gene: TRBV9
clone size: many
D gene: .
J gene: TRBJ1-1
CDR3 protein: CASSVGGAVNTEAFF
CDR3 DNA: TGTGCCAGCAGCGTAGGGGGCGCGGTAAACACTGAAGCTTTCTTT

V gene: TRBV6-5
clone size: many
D gene: .
J gene: TRBJ2-7
CDR3 protein: CASSYGGGQLEYF
CDR3 DNA: TGTGCCAGCAGTTACGGGGGGGGACAGTTGGAGTACTTC

V gene: TRBV5-5
clone size: many
D gene: .
J gene: TRBJ2-7
CDR3 protein: CASSGYSSWFSYEQYF
CDR3 DNA: TGTGCCAGCAGCGGATACAGTAGTTGGTTCTCCTACGAGCAGTACTTC

V gene: TRBV27
clone size: many
D gene: .
J gene: TRBJ2-7
CDR3 protein: CASSDFSSAQQYF
CDR3 DNA: TGTGCCAGCAGTGACTTTAGCTCCGCGCAGCAGTACTTC

V gene: TRBV9
clone size: many
D gene: TRBD2
J gene: TRBJ2-7
CDR3 protein: CASSVGGGPYEQYF
CDR3 DNA: TGTGCCAGCAGCGTAGGCGGGGGGCCCTACGAGCAGTACTTC

V gene: TRBV21-1
clone size: few
D gene: .
J gene: TRBJ1-5
CDR3 protein: CASSRVPQQGGDSNQPQHF
CDR3 DNA: TGTGCCAGCAGCAGAGTCCCCCAACAGGGGGGCGATAGCAATCAGCCCCAGCATTTT

V gene: TRBV7-2
clone size: few
D gene: .
J gene: TRBJ2-1
CDR3 protein: CASSFVVPGPEQFF
CDR3 DNA: TGTGCCAGCAGCTTCGTCGTACCGGGACCTGAGCAGTTCTTC

V gene: TRBV3-1
clone size: many
D gene: .
J gene: TRBJ1-2
CDR3 protein: CASSQGSTSYGYTF
CDR3 DNA: TGTGCCAGCAGCCAAGGATCCACGTCCTATGGCTACACCTTC

V gene: TRBV7-2
clone size: .
D gene: .
J gene: TRBJ2-1
CDR3 protein: CASSFTVGYNEQFF
CDR3 DNA: TGTGCCAGCAGCTTTACGGTGGGCTACAATGAGCAGTTCTTC

V gene: TRBV20-1
clone size: few
D gene: .
J gene: TRBJ2-5
CDR3 protein: CSARFEGSETQYF
CDR3 DNA: TGCAGTGCTAGATTCGAGGGTTCAGAGACCCAGTACTTC

V gene: TRBV6-4
clone size: many
D gene: TRBD2
J gene: TRBJ2-1
CDR3 protein: CASSPTGGAGDEQFF
CDR3 DNA: TGTGCCAGCAGCCCGACCGGGGGGGCCGGTGATGAGCAGTTCTTC

V gene: TRBV7-9
clone size: few
D gene: .
J gene: TRBJ2-3
CDR3 protein: CASSLVGPSTDTQYF
CDR3 DNA: TGTGCCAGCAGCTTAGTAGGGCCGAGCACAGATACGCAGTATTTT

V gene: TRBV7-9
clone size: many
D gene: .
J gene: TRBJ1-1
CDR3 protein: CASSPRSTEAFF
CDR3 DNA: TGTGCCAGCAGCCCGAGATCCACTGAAGCTTTCTTT

V gene: TRBV5-1
clone size: many
D gene: .
J gene: TRBJ2-2
CDR3 protein: CASSSLPGAGELFF
CDR3 DNA: TGCGCCAGCAGCTCCCTTCCGGGGGCCGGGGAGCTGTTTTTT

V gene: TRBV28
clone size: many
D gene: .
J gene: TRBJ2-5
CDR3 protein: CASSWGGAGAETQYF
CDR3 DNA: TGTGCCAGCAGTTGGGGCGGGGCGGGGGCAGAGACCCAGTACTTC

V gene: TRBV5-1
clone size: few
D gene: TRBD1
J gene: TRBJ2-2
CDR3 protein: CASSSQPGQGSTGELFF
CDR3 DNA: TGCGCCAGCAGCTCCCAACCGGGACAGGGAAGCACCGGGGAGCTGTTTTTT

V gene: TRBV20-1
clone size: many
D gene: TRBD1
J gene: TRBJ1-3
CDR3 protein: CSARPTGRRNTIYF
CDR3 DNA: TGCAGTGCTAGACCGACAGGGAGGCGAAACACCATATATTTT

V gene: TRBV2
clone size: many
D gene: TRBD2
J gene: TRBJ2-2
CDR3 protein: CASRTSGAFYTGELFF
CDR3 DNA: TGTGCCAGCAGAACCAGCGGGGCCTTCTACACCGGGGAGCTGTTTTTT

V gene: TRBV2
clone size: many
D gene: TRBD2
J gene: TRBJ2-3
CDR3 protein: CASSDSGGYTDTQYF
CDR3 DNA: TGTGCCAGCAGTGATAGCGGGGGGTACACAGATACGCAGTATTTT

V gene: TRBV5-1
clone size: many
D gene: .
J gene: TRBJ1-1
CDR3 protein: CASSLGTSSNTEAFF
CDR3 DNA: TGCGCCAGCAGCTTGGGGACATCCTCGAACACTGAAGCTTTCTTT

V gene: TRBV20-1
clone size: .
D gene: .
J gene: TRBJ1-6
CDR3 protein: CSARGPLSSYNSPLHF
CDR3 DNA: TGCAGTGCTAGAGGCCCGCTAAGCTCCTATAATTCACCCCTCCACTTT

V gene: TRBV20-1
clone size: .
D gene: TRBD2
J gene: TRBJ2-1
CDR3 protein: CSAGGLALRHEQFF
CDR3 DNA: TGCAGTGCTGGGGGACTAGCTCTCCGCCATGAGCAGTTCTTC